This T cell receptor (beta chain) appears in the sequencing data of a study of T-cell reconstitution after alpha-beta-depleted transplantation in children. The TCRbeta library was prepared with unique molecular identifiers. Using its own MiXCR run on the PCR reads, TCRdb lists one record per CDR3 protein. Of roughly 400,000 distinct CDR3 sequences listed, over 20% are singletons. This clonotype was counted many times. Per the germline V gene, CDR1 is DFQATT and CDR2 is SNEGSKA (reference sequence). Trimming removed 3 bases at V and 5 bases at J, with 16 bases between. The CDR3 covers 14 residues. The sequencing here drew on PBMCs from the stem cell graft donor, taken from the stem cell graft. The TCR was taken from a human donor who donated a stem cell graft to a child with acute myeloid leukemia. The rearrangement joins TRBV20-1 to TRBJ2-5, with a possible D match to TRBD2 (6 bases). The CDR3 loop is CSARRGGLGETQYF. The CDR3 nucleotides are TGCAGTGCTAGGCGGGGAGGTCTGGGGGAGACCCAGTACTTC.